One sample yielded the 32 T cell receptor beta chains listed below, sequenced in a study of cytomegalovirus exposure and HLA in healthy donors (dated by TCRdb to the late 2010s). The library came from the immunoSEQ multiplex PCR assay. Imported from immuneACCESS, the table was reduced by TCRdb to in-frame sequences with V and J called. These copies leave out some clones; in studies compared against another copy, an unresolved V gene accounts for under half, and the cause of the remainder is not known. Within this sample are 150,000 to 250,000 clones, with about 79% of them counted one time only. Of the sample, around an eighth falls within the top ten clones. Sequencing was carried out using PBMCs. The receptors here all came from a woman in her thirties in good health and CMV-seropositive.

In its sample, this clone was seen many times. The J gene is TRBJ2-1, the V gene TRBV30, with 10 positions matching TRBD2. The CDR3 extends over 14 amino acids. The V segment lost 4 bases and the J segment 15 bases; nucleotides outside the gene matches: 15. Germline CDR1 reads GTSNPN; CDR2 reads SVGIG (reference sequence). DNA of the CDR3: TGTGCCTGGACTATCGGGACTAGCGCCGCGTATAGGTTCTTC. Its translation is CAWTIGTSAAYRFF.

J is TRBJ1-1 and V is TRBV25-1, with 9 bases fitting TRBD1. Germline assignment: CDR1 MGHDK and CDR2 SYGVNS. Losses at the gene ends were 3 bases for V and 5 bases for J; bases not matched to a gene: 10. The CDR3 consists of 16 residues. CDR3 in amino acids: CASSEETGGLETEAFF. The CDR3 DNA reads TGTGCCAGCAGTGAGGAGACAGGGGGATTAGAAACTGAAGCTTTCTTT.

The chain is built from TRBV2 and TRBJ2-6; 8 bases match TRBD1. V lost 6 bases and J lost 0; bases outside the gene matches: 7. The germline CDR1 and CDR2 sequences are SNHLY and FYNNEI. This CDR3 has 17 amino acids. The CDR3 coding sequence is TGTGCCAGCAGACAGGGGGTGATCTTCTCTGGGGCCAACGTCCTGACTTTC. Its translation is CASRQGVIFSGANVLTF. Drawing the rest from reference TRBV2 and TRBJ2-6, the complete variable domain is EPEVTQTPSHQVTQMGQEVILRCVPISNHLYFYWYRQILGQKVEFLVSFYNNEISEKSEIFDDQFSVERPDGSNFTLKIRSTKLEDSAMYFCASRQGVIFSGANVLTFGAGSRLTVL.

This clone was found once. The chain uses TRBV12-5 and TRBJ2-2, with a possible D match to TRBD1 (5 bases). The length of the CDR3 is 15 residues. Germline CDR1 is LGHNT and CDR2 is FRNRAP. The V and J ends lost 9 bases and 1 base respectively, with 15 bases between them. As DNA, the CDR3 is TGTGCTAGCTCCCAGGGAATGTGGAACACCGGGGAGCTGTTTTTT. Its translation is CASSQGMWNTGELFF.

Notes on this clone: This same CDR3 is encoded by further DNA sequences in the sample. The gene calls are TRBV29-1 and TRBJ2-1, with 11 bases fitting TRBD1. Germline values: CDR1 SQVTM, CDR2 ANQGSEA. The V and J ends lost 3 bases and 7 bases, in that order; junction bases with no gene match: 2. This CDR3 region has 13 residues. The CDR3 DNA reads as TGCAGCGTTGAGGGACAGGGGGGTAATGAGCAGTTCTTC. It is translated as CSVEGQGGNEQFF.

This chain connects TRBV2 to TRBJ2-7; D might be TRBD1 (6 bases). Between the trimmed V and J ends, which lost 2 bases and 7 bases, there was a span of 18 bases. The V gene's germline CDR1 is SNHLY and CDR2 FYNNEI. The CDR3 extends over 15 amino acids. The DNA of the CDR3 is TGTGCCAGCAGTGAATACCGACAGGCCTACGGGGAGCAGTACTTC. Its translation is CASSEYRQAYGEQYF.

Concerning this clone: An end of the junction does not agree with germline; a read error may underlie this. The rearrangement links TRBV7-7 to TRBJ2-2; D may be TRBD1 (6 bases). Germline assignment: CDR1 SSHAT and CDR2 FNYEAQ (reference sequence). The CDR3 has 15 amino acids. This chain's CDR3 is CASSWNRVNTGELFF. In DNA form, the CDR3 reads TGTGCTAGCAGCTGGAACAGGGTTAACACCGGGGAGCTGTTTTTT.

The V call is TRBV19, the J call TRBJ2-7; 9 bases agree with TRBD2. This CDR3 has 14 amino acids. The V segment lost 3 bases and the J segment 3 bases; nucleotides outside the gene matches: 3. Germline V gene data show CDR1 as LNHDA and CDR2 as SQIVND (reference sequence). CDR3: CASSISGSNYEQYF. The CDR3 DNA reads as TGTGCCAGTAGTATTAGCGGGAGTAACTACGAGCAGTACTTC.

The V call is TRBV7-9, the J call TRBJ2-7; TRBD2 is a possible D gene (6 bases). This CDR3 comprises 15 residues. Germline V lookup: CDR1 SEHNR, CDR2 FQNEAQ (reference sequence). V lost 1 base and J lost 2, with 12 bases in between. In DNA, the CDR3 is TGTGCCAGCAGCTTAGGGGGAGGCGCGGCCTACGAGCAGTACTTC. Translating it yields CASSLGGGAAYEQYF.

J is TRBJ2-5 and V is TRBV5-1, with a possible D match to TRBD2 (6 bases). The CDR3 totals 14 residues. Germline V gene lookup returns CDR1 SGHRS and CDR2 YFSETQ. V was trimmed by 5 bases and J by 7 bases, leaving 18 bases between them. The CDR3 spells CASRVGSGIGTQYF. The CDR3 region has the DNA TGCGCCAGCAGGGTCGGGAGTGGCATTGGGACCCAGTACTTC.

The chain has TRBV13 and TRBJ2-7; TRBD2 aligns across 11 bases. After removal of 5 bases from V and 6 bases from J, the junction contained 12 bases not matched to a gene. Germline assignment: CDR1 PRHDT and CDR2 FYEKMQ (reference sequence). The CDR3 contains 16 residues. CDR3 bases: TGTGCCAGCAGCCCTAGTAGCGGGAGGGCGAATTTCGAGCAGTACTTC. Translating it yields CASSPSSGRANFEQYF. The full variable domain, rest sourced from reference TRBV13 and TRBJ2-7, is AAGVIQSPRHLIKEKRETATLKCYPIPRHDTVYWYQQGPGQDPQFLISFYEKMQSDKGSIPDRFSAQQFSDYHSELNMSSLELGDSALYFCASSPSSGRANFEQYFGPGTRLTVT.

The CDR3: CASSEGMGQGNQPQHF. DNA for the CDR3: TGTGCCAGCAGTGAAGGCATGGGACAGGGGAATCAGCCCCAGCATTTT. This rearrangement joins TRBV6-1 to TRBJ1-5, with TRBD1 matching over 10 bases. CDR1 MNHNS and CDR2 SASEGT come from the germline V gene. The CDR3 consists of 16 residues. Unmatched junction bases numbered 4, after V lost 1 base and J lost 4 bases.

The gene calls are TRBV7-9 and TRBJ1-5; the D gene is possibly TRBD1 (6 bases). Per germline, CDR1 SEHNR and CDR2 FQNEAQ (reference sequence). V was cut by 0 bases and J by 5 bases, with 8 bases left in between. This CDR3 comprises 14 residues. This CDR3 is CASSLAAGDQPQHF. The CDR3 DNA sequence: TGTGCCAGCAGCTTAGCGGCAGGGGATCAGCCCCAGCATTTT.

The chain links TRBV5-1 to TRBJ2-3; maybe TRBD2 (5 bases). CDR3 length: 12 residues. Germline V CDR1 and CDR2: SGHRS, YFSETQ. With 7 bases removed from V and 5 bases from J, the gap between germline ends came to 11 bases. The CDR3 sequence: CASAMGVDTQYF. CDR3 DNA sequence: TGCGCCAGCGCCATGGGAGTAGATACGCAGTATTTT.

The chain links TRBV7-2 to TRBJ2-5, with D maybe TRBD1 (6 bases). Germline V gene sequence: CDR1 SGHTA, CDR2 FQGNSA. V lost 5 bases and J lost 5, with 18 bases in between. The CDR3 runs to 15 residues. The CDR3 loop is CASSISQGNGETQYF. The CDR3 DNA reads TGTGCCAGCAGCATCTCTCAGGGGAACGGGGAGACCCAGTACTTC.

The chain recombines TRBV27 with TRBJ1-2; 8 bases match TRBD1. CDR3 length equals 13 residues. The germline CDR1 and CDR2 sequences are MNHEY and SMNVEV (reference sequence). V shed 3 bases, J shed 7 bases, and the junction held 4 bases outside the gene matches. The CDR3 loop is CASSFQGAIGYTF. The CDR3 DNA follows: TGTGCCAGCAGTTTTCAGGGGGCAATTGGCTACACCTTC.

The rearrangement links TRBV18 to TRBJ2-7; 7 bases match TRBD2. Trimming cost V 10 bases and J 1 base; bases outside gene matches: 7. Germline lookup yields CDR1 KGHSH and CDR2 LQKENI. This CDR3 has 13 amino acids. The CDR3 DNA sequence: TGTGCCACCGCGGGGGAGTTATCCTACGAGCAGTACTTC. Amino acids: CATAGELSYEQYF.

The genes are TRBV2 and TRBJ1-1, with no clear D. Trimming removed 5 bases from V and 0 bases from J, with 13 bases in between. Germline CDR1 reads SNHLY; CDR2 reads FYNNEI. CDR3 size: 15 residues. The CDR3 sequence: CASSSRRNMNTEAFF. The CDR3 bases are TGTGCCAGCAGTTCCCGCAGAAACATGAACACTGAAGCTTTCTTT.

This clone has just one count. This chain connects TRBV6-5 to TRBJ2-5; 8 bases fit TRBD2. Per germline, CDR1 MNHEY and CDR2 SVGAGI. The V segment lost 8 bases and the J segment 5 bases; nucleotides outside the gene matches: 10. The CDR3 is made up of 14 amino acids. As DNA, the CDR3 is TGTGCCAGCCGGAATAGCGGGAATCAGGAGACCCAGTACTTC. This sequence encodes CASRNSGNQETQYF.

This chain connects TRBV15 to TRBJ2-7; a possible D gene is TRBD1 (5 bases). Germline loops: CDR1 LNHNV, CDR2 YYDKDF (reference sequence). CDR3 length equals 13 residues. V lost 0 bases and J 5 bases, leaving 8 bases between the germline ends. CDR3 sequence: CATSRDRGNEQYF. For the CDR3, the DNA is TGTGCCACCAGCAGAGATAGGGGAAACGAGCAGTACTTC.

This rearrangement joins TRBV7-2 to TRBJ2-7; tentative D call: TRBD1 (5 bases). CDR3 length: 12 amino acids. Per the germline V gene, CDR1 is SGHTA and CDR2 is FQGNSA. V gave up 4 bases and J gave up 7 bases, with 11 bases separating them. DNA of the CDR3: TGTGCCAGCAGCTCGCAGGGATCTGAGCAGTACTTC. Amino acids: CASSSQGSEQYF. Filled out from reference TRBV7-2 and TRBJ2-7, the complete variable domain reads GAGVSQSPSNKVTEKGKDVELRCDPISGHTALYWYRQSLGQGLEFLIYFQGNSAPDKSGLPSDRFSAERTGGSVSTLTIQRTQQEDSAVYLCASSSQGSEQYFGPGTRLTVT.

The chain combines TRBV2 with TRBJ2-6; no reliable D call. V was shortened by 4 bases and J by 2 bases, with 6 bases between the two germline ends. The CDR3 spans 14 residues. CDR1 and CDR2 from the germline V gene are SNHLY and FYNNEI. The CDR3 region has the DNA TGTGCCAGCAGTGCGCCAGCTGGGGCCAACGTCCTGACTTTC. Translation gives CASSAPAGANVLTF. The full variable domain, rest sourced from reference TRBV2 and TRBJ2-6, is EPEVTQTPSHQVTQMGQEVILRCVPISNHLYFYWYRQILGQKVEFLVSFYNNEISEKSEIFDDQFSVERPDGSNFTLKIRSTKLEDSAMYFCASSAPAGANVLTFGAGSRLTVL.

The chain joins TRBV7-2 to TRBJ1-5; D ambiguous. The V end lost 5 bases, the J end lost 7 bases, and 12 bases lay between the germline ends. The CDR3 sequence is 13 residues long. Germline-derived CDR1 and CDR2 are SGHTA and FQGNSA. CDR3 nucleotide sequence: TGTGCCAGCAGCCCCGAGACTGGACAGCCCCAGCATTTT. This gives the protein CASSPETGQPQHF.

The chain employs TRBV15 and TRBJ2-1, with 10 bases lining up with TRBD2. CDR1 LNHNV and CDR2 YYDKDF come from the germline V gene (reference sequence). The CDR3 is made up of 18 amino acids. Losses at the gene ends were 4 bases for V and 8 bases for J; bases not matched to a gene: 17. CDR3 in amino acids: CATSIKASGRLIVDEQFF. CDR3 nucleotides: TGTGCCACCAGCATCAAGGCTAGCGGGAGATTAATCGTTGATGAGCAGTTCTTC.

This chain joins TRBV6-1 and TRBJ1-1; TRBD1 aligns across 9 bases. The junction had 5 bases not matched to a gene; V was cut back by 6 bases and J by 6 bases. Germline-derived CDR1 and CDR2 are MNHNS and SASEGT. This CDR3 region has 13 residues. The CDR3 bases are TGTGCCAGCAGCATGACAGGGGGTCCTGAAGCTTTCTTT. Amino acid sequence: CASSMTGGPEAFF.

The chain combines TRBV2 with TRBJ2-1; the match to TRBD2 covers 7 bases. The germline gives CDR1 SNHLY, CDR2 FYNNEI. V lost 7 bases and J lost 11; bases outside the gene matches: 11. The CDR3 extends over 13 amino acids. Here the CDR3 DNA reads TGTGCCAGCAAGGGGACTATCTCTACACAGCAGTTCTTC. It yields the protein CASKGTISTQQFF.

The chain has TRBV28 and TRBJ2-7; the match to TRBD1 covers 8 bases. Germline CDR1 and CDR2: MDHEN and SYDVKM. CDR3 length: 14 residues. V gave up 5 bases and J gave up 7 bases; unmatched junction bases: 10. The CDR3 DNA reads as TGTGCCAGCAGTCTCGGGACAGGTCTTCAGGAGCAGTACTTC. Amino acids: CASSLGTGLQEQYF.

The J gene is TRBJ2-1, the V gene TRBV5-6; TRBD2 aligns across 12 bases. Trimming took 4 bases from V and 5 from J; bases not matched to a gene: 7. CDR3 length: 16 amino acids. The germline V gene has CDR1 SGHDT and CDR2 YYEEEE. The DNA for the CDR3 is TGTGCCAGCAGCGATGCGGGACTAGCGGGTGACAATGAGCAGTTCTTC. Residues: CASSDAGLAGDNEQFF.

The V gene is TRBV6-5, the J gene TRBJ2-2; D is unresolved. CDR1 is MNHEY, CDR2 SVGAGI, per germline. The CDR3 spans 12 residues. Trimming cost V 7 bases and J 7 bases, with 10 bases left between them. The CDR3 region has the DNA TGTGCCAGCACCACTACCCTCGGGGAGCTGTTTTTT. It yields the protein CASTTTLGELFF.

The gene calls are TRBV5-1 and TRBJ2-1; 12 nucleotides match TRBD2. The junction had 8 bases not matched to a gene; V was cut back by 3 bases and J by 4 bases. The CDR3 covers 17 residues. Germline V gene lookup returns CDR1 SGHRS and CDR2 YFSETQ. CDR3 in DNA: TGCGCCAGCAGCTCCCGGTGGACTAGCGGGGTTTACAATGAGCAGTTCTTC. This codes for CASSSRWTSGVYNEQFF.

The rearrangement uses TRBV7-8 and TRBJ2-1; no definite D call. Germline CDR1 and CDR2: SGHVS and FQNEAQ. This CDR3 has 15 residues. The V and J ends lost 5 bases and 0 bases respectively, with 11 bases between them. The CDR3 reads CASSQSESSYNEQFF. The CDR3 region has the DNA TGTGCCAGCAGCCAAAGCGAAAGCTCCTACAATGAGCAGTTCTTC.

The chain combines TRBV18 with TRBJ1-2, with a possible D match to TRBD1 (6 bases). Trimming removed 5 bases from V and 1 base from J, with 11 bases in between. This CDR3 comprises 14 residues. Germline CDR1 reads KGHSH; CDR2 reads LQKENI. Written as DNA, the CDR3 is TGTGCCAGCTCATCTATGGACAGTAACTATGGCTACACCTTC. It specifies CASSSMDSNYGYTF.